Each of the 22 T cell receptor beta chains below was sequenced from the same sample in a study of TIL therapy for anti-PD-1-resistant metastatic lung cancer. Noted time point: pre-treatment sample, taken before nivolumab and TIL therapy. The libraries were made with immunoSEQ v3. Libraries were prepared by immunoSEQ multiplex PCR; TCRdb keeps only in-frame clonotypes and omits some of them. The sample gives fewer than 20,000 clones, under 90% of which show up once; approximately 2% is in the top ten. The specimen comprised blood, sampled at baseline. These receptors all stem from a person aged 25-80 years with non-small cell lung cancer.

The CDR3 protein is CASSIQGQGPINQPQHF. CDR3 nucleotide sequence: TGTGCCAGTAGTATACAGGGACAGGGGCCGATCAATCAGCCCCAGCATTTT. The V and J genes are TRBV19 and TRBJ1-5; 10 positions agree with TRBD1. The CDR3 consists of 17 residues. V dropped 2 bases and J dropped 3; count of bases not matched to a gene: 7. Germline lookup yields CDR1 LNHDA and CDR2 SQIVND (reference sequence). The whole variable domain, filled in from reference TRBV19 and TRBJ1-5, reads DGGITQSPKYLFRKEGQNVTLSCEQNLNHDAMYWYRQDPGQGLRLIYYSQIVNDFQKGDIAEGYSVSREKKESFPLTVTSAQKNPTAFYLCASSIQGQGPINQPQHFGDGTRLSIL.

This clone was detected only a few times. The genes are TRBV5-4 and TRBJ1-2; the match to TRBD1 covers 10 bases. With 1 base clipped from V and 8 bases from J, the junction kept 5 bases outside the gene matches. Per the germline V gene, CDR1 is SGHNT and CDR2 is YYREEE (reference sequence). The CDR3 runs to 14 residues. The CDR3 nucleotides are TGTGCCAGCAGCTTGCGACAGGGGGCGCAAGGCTACACCTTC. Its protein product is CASSLRQGAQGYTF.

The V call is TRBV19, the J call TRBJ2-7, with D possibly being TRBD1 or TRBD2 (5 bases each). V gave up 11 bases and J gave up 4 bases, with 21 bases separating them. CDR1 is LNHDA, CDR2 SQIVND, per germline (reference sequence). The CDR3 length is 14 residues. DNA for the CDR3: TGTGCCTCTAAAGGTGCAGGGACCCATTACGAGCAGTACTTC. Translated: CASKGAGTHYEQYF.

V usage is TRBV7-9 and J usage is TRBJ2-1; 8 bases agree with TRBD2. The CDR3 sequence is 17 residues long. The germline CDR1 and CDR2 sequences are SEHNR and FQNEAQ (reference sequence). The junction had 6 bases not matched to a gene; V was cut back by 0 bases and J by 2 bases. CDR3 nucleotides: TGTGCCAGCAGCTTAGCCTCGGCGGGGGGCACCTACAATGAGCAGTTCTTC. This codes for CASSLASAGGTYNEQFF.

The chain carries TRBV7-5 and TRBJ1-2. TRBV7-5 has pseudogene status. The CDR3 sequence is 15 residues long. CDR3 loop: CARTKGGVGNYGYTF. CDR3 sequence (DNA): TGTGCCAGAACCAAAGGAGGGGTGGGGAACTATGGCTACACCTTC.

The chain uses TRBV7-9 and TRBJ1-2, with TRBD1 matching 7 bases. Trimming took 5 bases from V and 7 from J; bases not matched to a gene: 10. Germline V gene sequence: CDR1 SEHNR, CDR2 FQNEAQ (reference sequence). CDR3 length: 14 residues. The CDR3 DNA reads as TGTGCCAGCAGCCCAACCCAGACAGGGTTTGGCTACACCTTC. Protein sequence: CASSPTQTGFGYTF.

The chain recombines TRBV27 with TRBJ2-5; the D gene is possibly TRBD1 (6 bases). Between the trimmed V and J ends, which lost 8 bases and 5 bases, there was a span of 18 bases. CDR1 is MNHEY and CDR2 is SMNVEV in the germline V gene (reference sequence). The CDR3 sequence is 14 residues long. The CDR3 DNA is TGTGCCAGCGGGCGGACACAGGGTTGGGAGACCCAGTACTTC. Translation gives CASGRTQGWETQYF.

The J gene is TRBJ1-2, the V gene TRBV20-1; D call uncertain. The length of the CDR3 is 8 residues. Germline V gene data show CDR1 as DFQATT and CDR2 as SNEGSKA (reference sequence). V lost 4 bases and J 8 bases, leaving 2 bases between the germline ends. CDR3 nucleotides: TGCAGTGCTACGGGCTACACCTTC. Protein sequence: CSATGYTF.

In its sample, this clone was seen once. V gene TRBV7-2 combines with J gene TRBJ2-2, with 7 positions matching TRBD1. With V trimmed by 5 bases and J by 3 bases, 9 bases remained unmatched. Germline V CDR1 and CDR2: SGHTA, FQGNSA. The CDR3 length is 16 residues. The CDR3 is CASSPGNRGDTGELFF. The CDR3 DNA reads TGTGCCAGCAGCCCGGGGAACAGGGGCGACACCGGGGAGCTGTTTTTT.

The chain carries TRBV27 and TRBJ2-2; D is ambiguous. Germline V gives CDR1 MNHEY, CDR2 SMNVEV (reference sequence). The V and J ends lost 6 bases and 11 bases respectively, with 19 bases between them. This CDR3 contains 14 residues. CDR3 loop: CASSSPHERVELFF. The CDR3 region has the DNA TGTGCCAGCAGCTCACCCCACGAAAGGGTAGAGCTGTTTTTT.

This clone was picked up one time. The chain carries TRBV6-5 and TRBJ2-7; D unresolved. The germline gives CDR1 MNHEY, CDR2 SVGAGI. The V end was cut by 5 bases, the J end by 3 bases, with 17 bases between. This CDR3 comprises 15 residues. CDR3 sequence: CASSTPGDPIYEQYF. CDR3 bases: TGTGCCAGCAGTACCCCGGGCGACCCTATCTACGAGCAGTACTTC.

The chain joins TRBV5-6 to TRBJ2-3; unclear D gene. The V gene's germline CDR1 is SGHDT and CDR2 YYEEEE. This CDR3 is 12 amino acids long. Trimming took off 1 base at V and 4 bases at J, with 4 bases between the two ends. The CDR3 DNA follows: TGTGCCAGCAGCTTGACCCCAGATACGCAGTATTTT. Translating it yields CASSLTPDTQYF. Drawing the rest from reference TRBV5-6 and TRBJ2-3, the complete variable domain is DAGVTQSPTHLIKTRGQQVTLRCSPKSGHDTVSWYQQALGQGPQFIFQYYEEEERQRGNFPDRFSGHQFPNYSSELNVNALLLGDSALYLCASSLTPDTQYFGPGTRLTVL.

CDR3 in DNA: TGCGCCAGCAGCTTGGCCGGACAGGGGCAAGAGACCCAGTACTTC. Its translation: CASSLAGQGQETQYF. The gene calls are TRBV5-1 and TRBJ2-5; 9 bases fit TRBD1. The CDR3 sequence is 15 residues long. V shed 0 bases, J shed 2 bases, and the junction held 2 bases outside the gene matches. CDR1 SGHRS and CDR2 YFSETQ come from the germline V gene.

This chain links TRBV18 with TRBJ1-5; 11 nucleotides agree with TRBD1. The V gene's germline CDR1 is KGHSH and CDR2 LQKENI. The junction had 3 bases not matched to a gene; V was cut back by 4 bases and J by 7 bases. This CDR3 has 14 amino acids. The CDR3 region is CASSRGQGEQPQHF. DNA of the CDR3: TGTGCCAGCTCACGGGGACAGGGGGAACAGCCCCAGCATTTT.

The J gene is TRBJ2-1, the V gene TRBV23-1, with D uncertain. TRBV23-1 is given ORF status, its function remaining uncertain. The germline V and J ends were trimmed by 0 bases and 8 bases, with 8 bases remaining between them. This CDR3 region has 13 residues. CDR3 in DNA: TGCGCCAGCAGTCAATCGCGGCACCATGAGCAGTTCTTC. Translated: CASSQSRHHEQFF.

The count of this clone is one. V gene TRBV7-2 combines with J gene TRBJ2-5; 11 bases map to TRBD1. V was pared by 4 bases and J by 1 base, with 2 bases of the junction left unmatched. The germline CDR1 and CDR2 sequences are SGHTA and FQGNSA. This CDR3 has 15 residues. Here the CDR3 DNA reads TGTGCCAGCAGCTCCGGGACAGGGGGCCAAGAGACCCAGTACTTC. Its translation is CASSSGTGGQETQYF.

V usage is TRBV2 and J usage is TRBJ1-1; TRBD1 matches at 8 bases. This CDR3 comprises 16 residues. With V trimmed by 6 bases and J by 1 base, 10 bases remained unmatched. Per germline, CDR1 SNHLY and CDR2 FYNNEI. DNA of the CDR3: TGTGCCAGCAGGAGCCTTGCCGGGACAGGGAACACTGAAGCTTTCTTT. Protein sequence: CASRSLAGTGNTEAFF.

The chain couples TRBV7-2 to TRBJ2-3; 7 bases align to TRBD2. CDR3 length: 16 amino acids. V lost 5 bases, J lost 1 base, and 9 bases stayed unmatched. Looked up from germline, CDR1 is SGHTA and CDR2 is FQGNSA. CDR3 sequence: CASSPTSLSRTDTQYF. The CDR3 nucleotides are TGTGCCAGCAGCCCGACTAGCCTATCTCGCACAGATACGCAGTATTTT.

This clone was detected once. This chain connects TRBV7-2 to TRBJ1-3; 7 bases fit TRBD1. With V trimmed by 1 base and J by 5 bases, 2 bases remained unmatched. The CDR3 is 14 amino acids. The germline CDR1 and CDR2 sequences are SGHTA and FQGNSA. The CDR3 nucleotides read TGTGCCAGCAGCTTAGAGGGACAGCGAAACACCATATATTTT. Protein product: CASSLEGQRNTIYF.

The chain recombines TRBV7-2 with TRBJ2-6; tentative D call: TRBD2 (6 bases). Trimming removed 5 bases from V and 0 bases from J, with 14 bases in between. Germline values: CDR1 SGHTA, CDR2 FQGNSA. This CDR3 comprises 17 residues. CDR3 coding DNA: TGTGCCAGCAGCACTCGAGGGAGGATCTCTGGGGCCAACGTCCTGACTTTC. This encodes CASSTRGRISGANVLTF.

The chain is built from TRBV4-1 and TRBJ2-7, with D possibly matching TRBD2 (6 bases). This CDR3 region has 15 residues. The V gene's germline CDR1 is MGHRA and CDR2 YSYEKL. V was cut by 1 base and J by 6 bases, with 16 bases left in between. The CDR3 is CASSQARRGSSEQYF. The CDR3 DNA reads TGCGCCAGCAGCCAAGCCCGGCGGGGTAGTAGCGAGCAGTACTTC.

The J gene is TRBJ2-5, the V gene TRBV7-2, with D perhaps TRBD1 (6 bases). The CDR3 has 14 amino acids. V dropped 5 bases and J dropped 5 bases, with 15 bases sitting between them. The germline V gene has CDR1 SGHTA and CDR2 FQGNSA. The DNA of the CDR3 is TGTGCCAGCAGCCCGACAGGCCCCGGGGAGACCCAGTACTTC. It specifies CASSPTGPGETQYF.